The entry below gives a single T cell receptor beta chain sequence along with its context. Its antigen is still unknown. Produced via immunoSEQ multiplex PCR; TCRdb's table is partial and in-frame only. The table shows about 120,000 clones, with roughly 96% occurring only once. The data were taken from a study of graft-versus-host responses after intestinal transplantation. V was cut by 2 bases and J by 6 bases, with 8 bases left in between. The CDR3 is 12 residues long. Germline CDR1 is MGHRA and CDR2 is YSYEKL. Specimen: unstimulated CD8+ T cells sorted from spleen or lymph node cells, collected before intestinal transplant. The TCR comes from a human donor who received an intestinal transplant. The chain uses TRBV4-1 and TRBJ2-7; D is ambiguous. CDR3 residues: CASSQKASEQYF. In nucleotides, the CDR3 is TGCGCCAGCAGCCAAAAAGCGAGCGAGCAGTACTTC.